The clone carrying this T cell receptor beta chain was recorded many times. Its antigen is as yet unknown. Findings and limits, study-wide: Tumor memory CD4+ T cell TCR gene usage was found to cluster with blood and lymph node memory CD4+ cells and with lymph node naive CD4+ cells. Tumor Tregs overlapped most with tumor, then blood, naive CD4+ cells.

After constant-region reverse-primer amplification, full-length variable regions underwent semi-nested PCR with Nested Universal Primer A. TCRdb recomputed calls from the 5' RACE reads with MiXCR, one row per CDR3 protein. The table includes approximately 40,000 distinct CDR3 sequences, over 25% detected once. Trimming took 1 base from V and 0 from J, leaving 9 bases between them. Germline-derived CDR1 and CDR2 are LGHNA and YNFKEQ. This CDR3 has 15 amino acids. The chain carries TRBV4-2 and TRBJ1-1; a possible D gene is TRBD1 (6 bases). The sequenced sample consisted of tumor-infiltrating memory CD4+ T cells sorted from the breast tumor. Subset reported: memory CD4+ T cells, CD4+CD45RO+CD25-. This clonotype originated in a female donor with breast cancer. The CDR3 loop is CASSQGTGMNTEAFF. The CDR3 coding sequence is TGTGCCAGCAGCCAAGGTACAGGGATGAACACTGAAGCTTTCTTT.